The present T cell receptor beta chain was sequenced within a study of shared T cell receptors in the human thymus. Profiled with immunoSEQ multiplex PCR; TCRdb holds only in-frame clones, not every one. The repertoire consists of hundreds of thousands of clones, with about 87% occurring once and the leading ten covering roughly 0.0087%. The CDR3 sequence is 15 residues long. CDR1 and CDR2 (germline): MGHRA, YSYEKL. V was clipped by 0 bases and J by 1 base, with 9 bases between them. This sample also belongs to another study, concerning human thymus T cells. That study reports: Infants served as donors; they were healthy and Finnish and were having corrective surgery for congenital heart defects. Thymic resections from corrective heart surgery supplied the tissue. Seemingly biased V and J gene usage marked thymic and blood repertoires. Related research has reported that thymic repertoires overlap highly among unrelated individuals.

The sequencing input was thymocytes. V and J are TRBV4-1 and TRBJ1-1; no clear D gene. The source is a boy younger than two with a congenital heart defect. Written as DNA, the CDR3 is TGCGCCAGCAGCCAAGATTTGGAGGGGAACACTGAAGCTTTCTTT. Translating it yields CASSQDLEGNTEAFF.